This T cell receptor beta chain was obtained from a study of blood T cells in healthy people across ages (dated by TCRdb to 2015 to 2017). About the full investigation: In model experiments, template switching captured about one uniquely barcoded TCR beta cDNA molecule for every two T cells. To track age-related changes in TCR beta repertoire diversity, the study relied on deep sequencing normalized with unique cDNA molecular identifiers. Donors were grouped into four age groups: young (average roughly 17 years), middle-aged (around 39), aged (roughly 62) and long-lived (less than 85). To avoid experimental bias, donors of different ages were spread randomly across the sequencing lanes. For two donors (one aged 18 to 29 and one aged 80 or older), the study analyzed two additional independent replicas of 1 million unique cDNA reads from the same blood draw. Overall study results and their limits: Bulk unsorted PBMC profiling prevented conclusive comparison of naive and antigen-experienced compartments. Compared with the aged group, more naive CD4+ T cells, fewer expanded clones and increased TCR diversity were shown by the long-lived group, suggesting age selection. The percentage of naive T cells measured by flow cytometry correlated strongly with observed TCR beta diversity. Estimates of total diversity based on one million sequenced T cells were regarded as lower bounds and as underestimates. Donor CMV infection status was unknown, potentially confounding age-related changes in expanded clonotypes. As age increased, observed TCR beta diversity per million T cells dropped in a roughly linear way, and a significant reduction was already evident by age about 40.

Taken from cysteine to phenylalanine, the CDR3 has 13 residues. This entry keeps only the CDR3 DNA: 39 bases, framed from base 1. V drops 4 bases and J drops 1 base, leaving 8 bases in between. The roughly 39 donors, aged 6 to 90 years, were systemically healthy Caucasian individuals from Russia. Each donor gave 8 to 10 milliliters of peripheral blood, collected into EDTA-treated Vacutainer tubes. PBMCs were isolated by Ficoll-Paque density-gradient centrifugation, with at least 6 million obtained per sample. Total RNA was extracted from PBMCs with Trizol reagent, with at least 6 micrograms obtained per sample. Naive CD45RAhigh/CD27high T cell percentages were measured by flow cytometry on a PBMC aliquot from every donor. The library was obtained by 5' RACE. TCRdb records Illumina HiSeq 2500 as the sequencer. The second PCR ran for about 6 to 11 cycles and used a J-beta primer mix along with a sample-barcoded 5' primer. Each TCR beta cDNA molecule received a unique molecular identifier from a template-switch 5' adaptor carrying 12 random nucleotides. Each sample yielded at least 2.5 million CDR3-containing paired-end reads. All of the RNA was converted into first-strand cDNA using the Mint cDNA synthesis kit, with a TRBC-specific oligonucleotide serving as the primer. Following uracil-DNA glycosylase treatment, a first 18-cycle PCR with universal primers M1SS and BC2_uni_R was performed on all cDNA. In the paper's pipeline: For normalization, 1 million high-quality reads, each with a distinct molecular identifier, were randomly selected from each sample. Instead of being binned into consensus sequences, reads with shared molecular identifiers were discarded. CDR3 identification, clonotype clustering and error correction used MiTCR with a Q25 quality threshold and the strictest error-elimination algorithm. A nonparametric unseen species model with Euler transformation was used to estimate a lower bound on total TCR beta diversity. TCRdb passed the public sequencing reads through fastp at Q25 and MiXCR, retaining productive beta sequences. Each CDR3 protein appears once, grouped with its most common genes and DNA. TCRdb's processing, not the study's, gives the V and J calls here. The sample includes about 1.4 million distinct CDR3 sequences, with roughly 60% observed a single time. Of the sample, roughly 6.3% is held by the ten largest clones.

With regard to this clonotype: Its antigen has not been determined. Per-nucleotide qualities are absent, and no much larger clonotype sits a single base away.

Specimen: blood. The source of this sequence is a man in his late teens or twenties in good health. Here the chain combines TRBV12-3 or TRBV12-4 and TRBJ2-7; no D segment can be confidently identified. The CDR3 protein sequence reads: CASSSDPSYEQYF. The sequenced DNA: TGTGCCAGCAGTTCCGACCCATCCTACGAGCAGTACTTC.